Listed below are T cell receptor beta chains from one sample, sequenced in a study of CD8+CD57+ T cells in acquired aplastic anemia. TCRdb called the reads again in MiXCR, with one record for every CDR3 protein. The sample holds tens of thousands of distinct CDR3 sequences, under 50% seen once. The sequencing sample was made of sorted CD4+, CD8+, or CD8+CD57+ T cells (not recorded which) from PBMCs. These receptors were obtained from a human donor in good health, serving as a control. CDR3s include the opening cysteine and the closing phenylalanine or tryptophan. Fields, in order: V gene, CDR3 protein.

V gene: TRBV25-1; CDR3 protein: CASSALAGQNQPQHF
V gene: TRBV13; CDR3 protein: CASSFGVNLYGYTF
V gene: TRBV29-1; CDR3 protein: CSVRTPQNTEAFF
V gene: TRBV9; CDR3 protein: CASSPGDKSFYEQYF
V gene: TRBV20-1; CDR3 protein: CSARGLANYGYTF
V gene: TRBV20-1; CDR3 protein: CSAPGTSGRNTGELFF
V gene: TRBV15; CDR3 protein: CATSPTRAKSETQYF
V gene: TRBV11-1; CDR3 protein: CASSKQGTRDAYEQYF
V gene: TRBV7-9; CDR3 protein: CASSHLTGGEDEQYF
V gene: TRBV27; CDR3 protein: CASSRTGTDWDTEAFF
V gene: TRBV7-2; CDR3 protein: CASRRSGGYEQYF
V gene: TRBV4-1; CDR3 protein: CASSPRDGPEAFF
V gene: TRBV12-3/TRBV12-4; CDR3 protein: CASSLGPLAGGGTEAFF
V gene: TRBV5-1; CDR3 protein: CASSLGLANEQFF
V gene: TRBV15; CDR3 protein: CATTTGVAEAFF
V gene: TRBV15; CDR3 protein: CATSRDRAFGSPLHF
V gene: TRBV12-3/TRBV12-4; CDR3 protein: CASRSQGRGPNEKLFF
V gene: TRBV2; CDR3 protein: CASSELGGGDGAQYF
V gene: TRBV25-1; CDR3 protein: CASSAMAGGYEQYF
V gene: TRBV12-3/TRBV12-4; CDR3 protein: CASSHLVSTGELFF
V gene: TRBV25-1; CDR3 protein: CASNLQAGTGSDYEQYF
V gene: TRBV30; CDR3 protein: CAWSSPTGTSLEQYF
V gene: TRBV10-1; CDR3 protein: CASSEEGGETQYF
V gene: TRBV29-1; CDR3 protein: CSVWLGGNTEAFF
V gene: TRBV4-1; CDR3 protein: CASSQVVGDEQFF
V gene: TRBV10-3; CDR3 protein: CAISEGALRNTGELFF
V gene: TRBV13; CDR3 protein: CAISVGSGGRGEQFF
V gene: TRBV5-4; CDR3 protein: CASSMAGSPLHF
V gene: TRBV29-1; CDR3 protein: CSVEQGTTEAFF
V gene: TRBV11-2; CDR3 protein: CASSLDGRTDNGYTF
V gene: TRBV7-9; CDR3 protein: CASSFSAQPQHF
V gene: TRBV2; CDR3 protein: CASSEVGGPDYEQYF
V gene: TRBV7-2; CDR3 protein: CASSFRYRQPQHF
V gene: TRBV10-3; CDR3 protein: CAISDFTNYGYTF
V gene: TRBV27; CDR3 protein: CASSPGLWGYEQYF
V gene: TRBV7-6; CDR3 protein: CASSSRTGGNTEAFF
V gene: TRBV29-1; CDR3 protein: CSVDNYGYTF
V gene: TRBV12-3/TRBV12-4; CDR3 protein: CASSLSSGNEQFF
V gene: TRBV20-1; CDR3 protein: CSARGENTEAFF
V gene: TRBV12-3/TRBV12-4; CDR3 protein: CASSLQGPDTEAFF
V gene: TRBV27; CDR3 protein: CASSLTIASTYEQYF
V gene: TRBV15; CDR3 protein: CATSRGRQGYSPLHF
V gene: TRBV30; CDR3 protein: CAWREGVTGNTEAFF
V gene: TRBV29-1; CDR3 protein: CSVRGSATNEKLFF
V gene: TRBV10-3; CDR3 protein: CAIAWGLTPLSDGYTF
V gene: TRBV15; CDR3 protein: CATSGTNQPQHF
V gene: TRBV7-2; CDR3 protein: CASSLQGGYTF
V gene: TRBV29-1; CDR3 protein: CSAYGLAGGPDEQYF
V gene: TRBV5-4; CDR3 protein: CASKSRGSYEQYF
V gene: TRBV20-1; CDR3 protein: CSASGGGSGTGNYGYTF
V gene: TRBV6-2/TRBV6-3; CDR3 protein: CASSYTSGYNEQFF
V gene: TRBV6-1; CDR3 protein: CASSEESWGPSF
V gene: TRBV29-1; CDR3 protein: CSVGMLGGTLEQYF
V gene: TRBV10-1; CDR3 protein: CASTEVYREAFF
V gene: TRBV12-3/TRBV12-4; CDR3 protein: CASSLRQAGTEAFF